This TCR beta chain emerged from a study of cytomegalovirus exposure and HLA in healthy donors. Study-level background: The study placed around 80% of its approximately 430 genotyped donors in the Caucasian-associated ancestry cluster.

PCR primers comprised 60 Vbeta and 13 Jbeta primers. Sequencing was performed with immunoSEQ multiplex PCR; in TCRdb, only in-frame clones are kept and a portion is missing. Among about 130,000 clones, about 80% were seen once, and the ten largest hold 3% to 4%. On this clone: Its antigen is currently unknown.

Study outcomes and limitations: Previous analysis showed most TCR beta V segments were productive about 90% or about 30% of the time. V- and J-gene trimming in TCR beta was tied to a missense DCLRE1C variant by an analysis performed later.

There are 15 residues in the CDR3. Between the trimmed V and J ends, which lost 3 bases and 0 bases, there was a span of 6 bases. In germline, CDR1 is MNHEY, CDR2 SVGAGI. Input material: PBMCs. The clonotype was recovered from a male donor in good health and CMV-seronegative. The V call is TRBV6-5, the J call TRBJ1-6; D is unresolved. The CDR3 DNA is TGTGCCAGCAGTTATCTCAGCTCCTATAATTCACCCCTCCACTTT. Translated, it gives CASSYLSSYNSPLHF.